This T cell receptor (beta chain) was captured by sequencing in a study of OX40 agonist ivuxolimab in advanced cancers. In terms of the full investigation: Ivuxolimab, which targeted the costimulatory receptor OX40 (CD134), was an agonistic, fully human IgG2 monoclonal antibody. Intravenous ivuxolimab was administered to patients every 2 weeks at six dose levels: 0.01, 0.1, 0.3, 1.5, 3 and 10 mg/kg. Patients were allowed to have had prior anti-PD-1, anti-PD-L1 or anti-CTLA-4 therapy, and 30% to 50% of the dose-escalation patients had previously received checkpoint inhibitors. Partial responses occurred in three dose-escalation patients: two with cutaneous melanoma and one with hepatocellular carcinoma. The dose-escalation cohort was about 86% male with a mean age of about 58 years, ranging from roughly 23 to 79. The paper covers the monotherapy dose-escalation part of the phase I ivuxolimab trial, which included N ≈ 50 patients. Of the approximately 54 dose-escalation patients, hepatocellular carcinoma was present in 19, melanoma in approximately 15, renal cell carcinoma in 9 and head and neck cancer in 9. Peripheral TCRbeta sequencing was intended to test whether TCR sequence diversity was altered and clonal T-cell expansion was caused by ivuxolimab. Study-wide findings and limitations: Low levels of normalized T-cell clonal expansion were also shown by some nonresponding patients. At doses of 0.1 to 3.0 mg/kg, clonal expansion of both CD4+ and CD8+ T cells in blood was seen between baseline and week 6. After ivuxolimab, more expanded clones were found on average in CD8+ T cells than in CD4+ T cells. In the 0.1-3.0 mg/kg groups, partial responders had among the lowest normalized peripheral clonal expansion, particularly in CD8+ T cells. The antigen specificity of the clonally expanded peripheral T cells was not determined.

From cysteine to phenylalanine, the CDR3 is 14 amino acids long. Just CDR3 DNA is preserved here, 42 bases in frame from base 1. In the germline V gene, CDR1 corresponds to ENHRY and CDR2 to SYGVKD. Turning to this clone: What this receptor recognizes is not known. The junction and the germline gene differ at one end; a read error may be behind it.

Patients with autoimmune disease history or receiving systemic immunosuppression were excluded from the trial. Peripheral blood for TCR sequencing was drawn from every dose cohort at baseline, at cycle 4 day 1 and at cycle 7 day 1. Samples came from an open-label, multicenter, first-in-human phase I dose-escalation trial of ivuxolimab. The trial enrolled adults with locally advanced or metastatic head and neck squamous cell, hepatocellular, melanoma or renal cell carcinoma. Before TCR sequencing, CD4+ T cells and CD8+ T cells from peripheral blood were sorted into separate populations. Genomic DNA was isolated from the sorted cells so that the TCRbeta CDR3 region could be sequenced. The immunoSEQ Assay was used to sequence the TCRbeta CDR3 regions. Held by TCRdb, this immuneACCESS table contains in-frame sequences only and omits some clones. Under half of the omission traces to an unresolved V gene where checked; the cause of the rest is unknown. This sample lists about 35,000 clones; less than 85% were detected once. 24% of the sample goes to the ten largest clones.

This clonotype originated in an adult with an advanced solid tumor such as melanoma, head and neck, liver or kidney cancer. The chain was built from TRBV10-3 and TRBJ1-5; matching of 5 bases hints at TRBD1 as the D gene. Sequencing was performed on CD4+ or CD8+ T cells sorted from blood, taken in a trial of the OX40 agonist ivuxolimab. The DNA reads TGTGCCAGCAGTGAGGCCAGGGGCAATCAGCCCCAGCATTTT. This gives the protein CASSEARGNQPQHF.